The 9 T cell receptor beta chains reported below all come from one sample, sequenced in a study of shared clonotypes between healthy human individuals. Produced via immunoSEQ multiplex PCR; TCRdb's table is partial and in-frame only. The sample carries about 1 million clones, around 74% recorded once. The material sequenced was memory CD4+ T cells sorted from blood. The subset denotes: CD45RA-negative fraction. The receptors here all came from a man younger than 30 in good health.

This rearrangement joins TRBV5-1 to TRBJ2-1; D is perhaps TRBD1 (6 bases). V dropped 4 bases and J dropped 7 bases, with 12 bases sitting between them. The CDR3 length is 13 residues. Germline V gene lookup returns CDR1 SGHRS and CDR2 YFSETQ. For the CDR3, the DNA is TGCGCCAGCAGCCAAAGTCAGGGGAATGAGCAGTTCTTC. It codes for CASSQSQGNEQFF.

The chain uses TRBV10-2 and TRBJ2-1; 13 positions agree with TRBD2. Germline CDR1 reads WSHSY; CDR2 reads SAAADI. CDR3 length: 17 residues. Trimming removed 3 bases from V and 5 bases from J; junction bases left unmatched: 7. The CDR3 sequence: CASSDWGTSGVNNEQFF. The CDR3 DNA sequence: TGCGCCAGCAGTGATTGGGGGACTAGCGGGGTAAACAATGAGCAGTTCTTC.

The rearrangement joins TRBV25-1 to TRBJ1-3; D is undetermined. The V gene's germline CDR1 is MGHDK and CDR2 SYGVNS. The CDR3 covers 13 residues. V gave up 6 bases and J gave up 4 bases, with 10 bases separating them. This CDR3 is CASSEPSGNTIYF. CDR3 sequence (DNA): TGTGCCAGCAGCGAGCCTTCAGGAAACACCATATATTTT.

This chain links TRBV5-1 with TRBJ2-3; no clear D. This CDR3 contains 15 residues. CDR1 SGHRS and CDR2 YFSETQ come from the germline V gene. V was cut by 0 bases and J by 3 bases, with 11 bases left in between. This chain's CDR3 is CASSLGRSTTDTQYF. For the CDR3, the DNA is TGCGCCAGCAGCTTGGGGCGCAGCACGACAGATACGCAGTATTTT.

The V gene is TRBV10-1, the J gene TRBJ1-3; 7 bases match TRBD1. The trim removed 9 bases at V and 0 bases at J, leaving 8 bases unmatched. The V gene's germline CDR1 is WNHNN and CDR2 SYGVQD (reference sequence). The CDR3 spans 15 residues. The CDR3 loop reads CASRGQWSSGNTIYF. As DNA, the CDR3 is TGCGCCAGTCGGGGACAGTGGAGCTCTGGAAACACCATATATTTT.

This clone was seen only a few times. This sequence joins TRBV27 and TRBJ2-3; no clear D gene. The CDR3 is 14 amino acids. Trimming left V 4 bases short and J 5 bases short, with 13 bases between. The germline V gene has CDR1 MNHEY and CDR2 SMNVEV (reference sequence). CDR3 DNA: TGTGCCAGCAGTTATGGCAAATCCGGAGATACGCAGTATTTT. Its translation: CASSYGKSGDTQYF.

V is TRBV7-6 and J is TRBJ2-3; D not certain. CDR1 and CDR2 (germline): SGHVS, FNYEAQ. The CDR3 length is 13 residues. With 0 bases removed from V and 4 bases from J, the gap between germline ends came to 5 bases. The DNA for the CDR3 is TGTGCCAGCAGCTTAGCGGGCCCAGATACGCAGTATTTT. Translation gives CASSLAGPDTQYF. Supplemented by reference TRBV7-6 and TRBJ2-3, the full variable domain reads GAGVSQSPRYKVTKRGQDVALRCDPISGHVSLYWYRQALGQGPEFLTYFNYEAQQDKSGLPNDRFSAERPEGSISTLTIQRTEQRDSAMYRCASSLAGPDTQYFGPGTRLTVL.

The chain links TRBV4-3 to TRBJ1-3; no clear D gene. Germline loops: CDR1 LGHNA, CDR2 YSLEER. Deletions cut 3 bases from V and 2 bases from J, with 14 bases between. The CDR3 runs to 16 residues. The CDR3 sequence: CASSQEQQVAGNTIYF. CDR3 sequence (DNA): TGCGCCAGCAGCCAGGAGCAGCAGGTAGCTGGAAACACCATATATTTT.

The sample holds a few counts of this clone. This chain connects TRBV28 to TRBJ1-5; D gene unclear. The V gene's germline CDR1 is MDHEN and CDR2 SYDVKM. The CDR3 totals 16 residues. V was pared by 5 bases and J by 0 bases, with 14 bases between. The CDR3 DNA follows: TGTGCCAGCAGTGGACGGTGGCTCTATAGCAATCAGCCCCAGCATTTT. Translated, it gives CASSGRWLYSNQPQHF.